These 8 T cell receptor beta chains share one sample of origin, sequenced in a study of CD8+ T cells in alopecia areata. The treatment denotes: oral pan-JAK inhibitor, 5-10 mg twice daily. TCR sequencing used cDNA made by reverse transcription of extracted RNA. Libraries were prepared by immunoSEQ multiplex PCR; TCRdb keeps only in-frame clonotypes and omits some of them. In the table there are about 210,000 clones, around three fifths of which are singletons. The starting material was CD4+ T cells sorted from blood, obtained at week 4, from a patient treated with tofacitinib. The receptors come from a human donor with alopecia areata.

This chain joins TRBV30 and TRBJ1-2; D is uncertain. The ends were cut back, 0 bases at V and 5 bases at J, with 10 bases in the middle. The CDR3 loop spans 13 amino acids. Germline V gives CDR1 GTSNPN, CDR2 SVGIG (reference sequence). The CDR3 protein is CAWSVGSHYGYTF. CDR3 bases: TGTGCCTGGAGTGTAGGCTCCCATTATGGCTACACCTTC.

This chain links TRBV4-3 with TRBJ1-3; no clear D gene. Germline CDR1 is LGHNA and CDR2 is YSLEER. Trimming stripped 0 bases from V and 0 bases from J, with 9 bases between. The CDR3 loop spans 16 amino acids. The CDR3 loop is CASSQDRSLSGNTIYF. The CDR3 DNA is TGCGCCAGCAGCCAAGACAGGAGCCTCTCTGGAAACACCATATATTTT.

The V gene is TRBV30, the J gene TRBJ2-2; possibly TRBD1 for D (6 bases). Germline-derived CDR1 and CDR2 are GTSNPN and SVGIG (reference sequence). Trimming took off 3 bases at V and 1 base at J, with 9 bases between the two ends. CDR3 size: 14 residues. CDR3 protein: CAWRQGGNTGELFF. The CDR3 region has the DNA TGTGCCTGGAGACAGGGTGGGAACACCGGGGAGCTGTTTTTT.

The DNA for the CDR3 is TGCGCCAGCAGCTTGGGTAGCACCGGGGAGCTGTTTTTT. Translating it yields CASSLGSTGELFF. The V gene is TRBV5-1, the J gene TRBJ2-2; D is unclear. Trimming cost V 0 bases and J 4 bases, with 4 bases left between them. The CDR3 runs 13 residues. Germline CDR1 and CDR2: SGHRS and YFSETQ.

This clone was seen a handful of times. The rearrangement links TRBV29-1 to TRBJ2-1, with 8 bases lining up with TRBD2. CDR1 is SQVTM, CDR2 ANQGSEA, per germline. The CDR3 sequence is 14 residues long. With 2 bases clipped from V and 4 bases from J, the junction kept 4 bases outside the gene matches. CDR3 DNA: TGCAGCGTTGAATTAGCGGGGCCTTACAATGAGCAGTTCTTC. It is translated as CSVELAGPYNEQFF.

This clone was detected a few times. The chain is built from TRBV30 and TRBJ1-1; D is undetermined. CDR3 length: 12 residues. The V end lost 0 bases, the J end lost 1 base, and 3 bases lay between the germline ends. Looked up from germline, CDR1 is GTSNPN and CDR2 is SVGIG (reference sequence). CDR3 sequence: CAWSVRNTEAFF. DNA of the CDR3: TGTGCCTGGAGTGTAAGGAACACTGAAGCTTTCTTT. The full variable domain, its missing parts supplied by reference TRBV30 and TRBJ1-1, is SQTIHQWPATLVQPVGSPLSLECTVEGTSNPNLYWYRQAAGRGLQLLFYSVGIGQISSEVPQNLSASRPQDRQFILSSKKLLLSDSGFYLCAWSVRNTEAFFGQGTRLTVV.

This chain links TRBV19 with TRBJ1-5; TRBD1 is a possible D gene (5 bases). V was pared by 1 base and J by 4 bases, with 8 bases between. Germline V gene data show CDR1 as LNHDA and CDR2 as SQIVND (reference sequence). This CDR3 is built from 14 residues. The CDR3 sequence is CASSIARGNQPQHF. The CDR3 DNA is TGTGCCAGTAGTATAGCCCGGGGGAATCAGCCCCAGCATTTT.

The CDR3 DNA is TGTGCCTGGAGTGGGGACCTGAGGGGCGGGCAGCCCCAGCATTTT. Translating gives CAWSGDLRGGQPQHF. The chain combines TRBV30 with TRBJ1-5; tentatively, D is TRBD1 (5 bases). The V end lost 1 base, the J end lost 7 bases, and 17 bases lay between the germline ends. The CDR3 length is 15 residues. The germline CDR1 and CDR2 sequences are GTSNPN and SVGIG (reference sequence). The full variable domain, with the rest looked up from reference TRBV30 and TRBJ1-5, is SQTIHQWPATLVQPVGSPLSLECTVEGTSNPNLYWYRQAAGRGLQLLFYSVGIGQISSEVPQNLSASRPQDRQFILSSKKLLLSDSGFYLCAWSGDLRGGQPQHFGDGTRLSIL.